This TCR beta chain appears in the sequencing data of a study of regulatory T cells in long-lasting Graves disease. Library construction for TCR beta used iRepertoire HTBI primers and Arm-PCR of CDR3 regions. TCRdb itself ran the multiplex PCR reads through MiXCR, one entry per CDR3 protein. The data contain over 450,000 distinct CDR3 sequences, around a fifth of them singletons. This clonotype was recorded at least ten times. Time point of the sample: persistent/refractory GD, antithyroid drugs over 5 years with positive TRAb. Making the TCR library involved RNA that had been extracted from PBMCs. After removal of 3 bases from V and 5 bases from J, the junction contained 3 bases not matched to a gene. Germline V gives CDR1 SNHLY, CDR2 FYNNEI. This CDR3 has 14 residues.

The TCR sequence derives from a female donor with Graves disease. The chain employs TRBV2 and TRBJ1-4; 7 nucleotides agree with TRBD1. This sample comprised peripheral blood mononuclear cells (PBMCs), obtained when the disease was refractory, from a patient treated with antithyroid drugs. The CDR3 sequence is CASSEGQKNEKLFF. CDR3 coding DNA: TGTGCCAGCAGTGAGGGACAGAAGAATGAAAAACTGTTTTTT. The entire variable domain, with the rest obtained from reference TRBV2 and TRBJ1-4, is as follows: EPEVTQTPSHQVTQMGQEVILRCVPISNHLYFYWYRQILGQKVEFLVSFYNNEISEKSEIFDDQFSVERPDGSNFTLKIRSTKLEDSAMYFCASSEGQKNEKLFFGSGTQLSVL.